The 20 T cell receptor beta chains listed next were all sequenced from one sample in a study of T cell changes during pregnancy in multiple sclerosis. The repertoire was sequenced with immunoSEQ multiplex PCR; TCRdb's copy has only in-frame clones and lacks some. The sample carries some 54,000 clones, 85% to 95% recorded once. The sample here was CD8+ T cells from peripheral blood mononuclear cells, taken in the third trimester of pregnancy. The receptors were gathered from a female donor with multiple sclerosis, enrolled in a pregnancy study.

This clone was seen a single time. The rearrangement uses TRBV6-5 and TRBJ2-1; 8 nucleotides align to TRBD2. V gave up 4 bases and J gave up 7 bases; unmatched junction bases: 12. The CDR3 consists of 16 residues. The germline gives CDR1 MNHEY, CDR2 SVGAGI. The CDR3 here is CASSSRSGSYRNEQFF. As DNA, the CDR3 is TGTGCCAGCAGTTCTAGAAGCGGGAGCTACCGGAATGAGCAGTTCTTC.

The chain uses TRBV30 and TRBJ1-4, with 8 bases fitting TRBD1. Germline CDR1 reads GTSNPN; CDR2 reads SVGIG (reference sequence). The junction had 16 bases not matched to a gene; V was cut back by 0 bases and J by 7 bases. This CDR3 has 18 residues. DNA of the CDR3: TGTGCCTGGAGTGTACTAGACAGGGGTTTCAGGAAGCGTGAAAAACTGTTTTTT. Its protein is CAWSVLDRGFRKREKLFF.

The chain combines TRBV6-1 with TRBJ2-7; 9 nucleotides align to TRBD2. Germline assignment: CDR1 MNHNS and CDR2 SASEGT. The CDR3 runs 15 residues. Losses at the gene ends were 5 bases for V and 3 bases for J; bases not matched to a gene: 8. CDR3 sequence reads: CASSTGTSRYYEQYF. For the CDR3, the DNA is TGTGCCAGCAGTACAGGGACTAGCAGATACTACGAGCAGTACTTC.

The gene calls are TRBV23-1 and TRBJ1-2, with TRBD1 matching 7 bases. TRBV23-1 is flagged as an ORF with uncertain function. CDR3 length equals 12 residues. After removal of 8 bases from V and 6 bases from J, the junction contained 6 bases not matched to a gene. CDR3 sequence: CASYRTGDGYTF. Here the CDR3 DNA reads TGCGCCAGCTATCGGACAGGCGATGGCTACACCTTC.

This clone was detected only once. For the CDR3, the DNA is TGCAGCGTTCGTGCCGGGGAGCTGTTTTTT. It codes for CSVRAGELFF. The gene calls are TRBV29-1 and TRBJ2-2; D remains ambiguous. The V gene lost 5 bases and the J gene lost 6 bases, with 4 bases spanning the gap. This CDR3 has 10 residues. Germline assignment: CDR1 SQVTM and CDR2 ANQGSEA.

This sequence joins TRBV10-3 and TRBJ1-5; 9 positions match TRBD1. V lost 4 bases, J lost 1 base, and 5 bases stayed unmatched. The CDR3 runs to 16 residues. The germline gives CDR1 ENHRY, CDR2 SYGVKD. The CDR3 DNA follows: TGTGCCATCAGTGGACACGGACAGGGGAGCAATCAGCCCCAGCATTTT. Its protein is CAISGHGQGSNQPQHF.

This chain joins TRBV18 and TRBJ2-1, with a possible D match to TRBD1 (5 bases). This CDR3 contains 13 residues. The V and J ends lost 2 bases and 6 bases respectively, with 8 bases between them. Germline lookup yields CDR1 KGHSH and CDR2 LQKENI. The CDR3 is CASSPVQGNEQFF. The CDR3 nucleotides read TGTGCCAGCTCACCAGTGCAGGGCAATGAGCAGTTCTTC.

CDR3 residues: CASSFGTRLREQFF. The CDR3 coding sequence is TGTGCCAGTAGTTTTGGGACTAGGTTACGAGAGCAGTTCTTC. The rearrangement joins TRBV19 to TRBJ2-1, with 8 bases matching TRBD2. The V and J ends lost 5 bases and 10 bases, in that order; junction bases with no gene match: 10. Germline loops: CDR1 LNHDA, CDR2 SQIVND (reference sequence). The CDR3 runs to 14 residues.

The CDR3 loop reads CASSLDPGQETQYF. The CDR3 DNA reads as TGTGCCAGCAGCTTAGATCCCGGGCAAGAGACCCAGTACTTC. The gene calls are TRBV11-2 and TRBJ2-5; the D is unclear. Between the trimmed V and J ends, which lost 0 bases and 2 bases, there was a span of 7 bases. CDR1 and CDR2 from the germline V gene are SGHAT and FQNNGV. The CDR3 runs to 14 residues.

This clone was seen only once. This chain links TRBV13 with TRBJ1-1; D not certain. CDR3 size: 15 residues. Germline assignment: CDR1 PRHDT and CDR2 FYEKMQ (reference sequence). With 2 bases removed from V and 0 bases from J, the gap between germline ends came to 10 bases. The chain's CDR3 is CASSLSGYLNTEAFF. The CDR3 coding sequence is TGTGCCAGCAGCTTAAGCGGGTACCTGAACACTGAAGCTTTCTTT.

This chain uses TRBV28 with TRBJ2-2, with D possibly being TRBD2 (6 bases). CDR1 is MDHEN, CDR2 SYDVKM, per germline. V lost 1 base and J lost 5, with 8 bases in between. CDR3 length: 14 amino acids. The CDR3 here is CASSLLGGTGELFF. Written as DNA, the CDR3 is TGTGCCAGCAGTTTATTGGGGGGAACCGGGGAGCTGTTTTTT.

The CDR3 DNA reads TGTGCCAGCAGCTTAACTTCCCGCGGGCAGGATACGCAGTATTTT. Protein sequence: CASSLTSRGQDTQYF. The rearrangement joins TRBV7-2 to TRBJ2-3, with D perhaps matching TRBD2 (5 bases). Germline CDR1 and CDR2: SGHTA and FQGNSA. This CDR3 contains 15 residues. Trimming cost V 2 bases and J 6 bases, with 15 bases left between them.

This clone was recorded once. CDR3 residues: CSASGGLVGYEQYF. CDR3 DNA sequence: TGCAGCGCCTCAGGCGGACTAGTTGGGTACGAGCAGTACTTC. The V and J genes are TRBV29-1 and TRBJ2-7, with TRBD2 identical over 7 bases. The germline CDR1 and CDR2 sequences are SQVTM and ANQGSEA. V lost 7 bases and J lost 4; bases outside the gene matches: 13. The CDR3 consists of 14 residues.

The genes are TRBV4-1 and TRBJ2-7, with a possible D match to TRBD1 (5 bases). Trimming pared 4 bases from V and 2 bases from J, leaving 12 bases between. The CDR3 is 14 amino acids. CDR1 and CDR2 (germline): MGHRA, YSYEKL. The CDR3 DNA sequence: TGCGCCAGCAGCCCCGCAGACAGAGCCTACGAGCAGTACTTC. It specifies CASSPADRAYEQYF.

This clone was counted a single time. V usage is TRBV6-7 and J usage is TRBJ2-1; the match to TRBD2 covers 14 bases. TRBV6-7 is designated an ORF whose function remains uncertain. Trimming removed 4 bases from V and 14 bases from J; junction bases left unmatched: 10. CDR3 length equals 15 residues. The CDR3 coding sequence is TGTGCCAGCAGTTCGATACCGGGACTAGCGGGAGAGAAGTTCTTC. Protein sequence: CASSSIPGLAGEKFF.

This clone came up once. The rearrangement links TRBV4-3 to TRBJ1-2; the D gene is possibly TRBD1 (6 bases). The CDR3 runs 16 residues. Germline V gives CDR1 LGHNA, CDR2 YSLEER. Trimming pared 4 bases from V and 3 bases from J, leaving 18 bases between. CDR3 residues: CASSPAGGNPYYGYTF. CDR3 coding DNA: TGCGCCAGCAGCCCGGCGGGGGGCAATCCCTACTATGGCTACACCTTC.

The chain recombines TRBV5-1 with TRBJ1-3; D not resolved. The germline gives CDR1 SGHRS, CDR2 YFSETQ. The CDR3 length is 18 residues. Trimming took off 1 base at V and 2 bases at J, with 19 bases between the two ends. Written as DNA, the CDR3 is TGCGCCAGCAGCTTGAATACTCCCGTCCTAGGAACTGGAAACACCATATATTTT. This gives the protein CASSLNTPVLGTGNTIYF.

The chain is built from TRBV7-3 and TRBJ1-1; TRBD1 matches 7 bases. After removal of 8 bases from V and 0 bases from J, the junction contained 3 bases not matched to a gene. The germline gives CDR1 SGHTA, CDR2 FQGTGA. This CDR3 is built from 13 residues. The DNA for the CDR3 is TGTGCCAGCGGGGACAGTTTGAACACTGAAGCTTTCTTT. It encodes CASGDSLNTEAFF.

The V gene is TRBV11-2, the J gene TRBJ1-1; D unclear. Germline loops: CDR1 SGHAT, CDR2 FQNNGV. V was trimmed by 5 bases and J by 4 bases, leaving 11 bases between them. There are 13 residues in the CDR3. The DNA for the CDR3 is TGTGCCAGCAGCCCCCATACGGGCACTGAAGCTTTCTTT. Encoded protein: CASSPHTGTEAFF.

The CDR3 coding sequence is TGTGCCAGCAGCTGGGACAGTTCTGGCACTGAAGCTTTCTTT. It is translated as CASSWDSSGTEAFF. V is TRBV5-6 and J is TRBJ1-1; 7 positions agree with TRBD1. V gave up 3 bases and J gave up 4 bases; unmatched junction bases: 6. CDR3 size: 14 residues. Per the germline V gene, CDR1 is SGHDT and CDR2 is YYEEEE. The variable domain in full, completed from reference TRBV5-6 and TRBJ1-1, reads DAGVTQSPTHLIKTRGQQVTLRCSPKSGHDTVSWYQQALGQGPQFIFQYYEEEERQRGNFPDRFSGHQFPNYSSELNVNALLLGDSALYLCASSWDSSGTEAFFGQGTRLTVV.